This TCR beta chain was profiled in a study of T-cell reconstitution after alpha-beta-depleted transplantation in children. This clonotype appeared many times. Unique molecular identifiers were used to barcode this TCRbeta library. In TCRdb, the PCR reads were re-called with MiXCR into one record per CDR3 protein. The table lists 360,000 or so distinct CDR3 sequences, approximately 20% of them singletons. The CDR3 length is 16 residues. CDR1 DFQATT and CDR2 SNEGSKA come from the germline V gene (reference sequence). The trim removed 5 bases at V and 1 base at J, leaving 10 bases unmatched. The chain employs TRBV20-1 and TRBJ2-7; 11 bases are shared with TRBD2. This receptor was identified in a human donor who donated a stem cell graft to a child with acute myeloid leukemia. This material consisted of PBMCs from the stem cell graft donor, taken from the stem cell graft. CDR3 nucleotides: TGCAGTGCTCACCCGGGACTAGCGGACCGATCCTACGAGCAGTACTTC. Translation gives CSAHPGLADRSYEQYF.